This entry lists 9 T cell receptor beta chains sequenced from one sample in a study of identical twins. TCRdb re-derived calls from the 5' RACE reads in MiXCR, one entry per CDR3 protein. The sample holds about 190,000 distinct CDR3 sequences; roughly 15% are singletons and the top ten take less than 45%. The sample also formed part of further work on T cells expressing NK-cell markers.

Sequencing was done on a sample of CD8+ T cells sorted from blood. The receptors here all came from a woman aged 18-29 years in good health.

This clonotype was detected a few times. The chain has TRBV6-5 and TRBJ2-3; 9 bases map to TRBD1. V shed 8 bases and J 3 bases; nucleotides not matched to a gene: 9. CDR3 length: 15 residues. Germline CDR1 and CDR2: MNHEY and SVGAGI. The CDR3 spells CASRSGTGLTDTQYF. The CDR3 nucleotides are TGTGCCAGCCGTTCCGGGACAGGGCTAACAGATACGCAGTATTTT.

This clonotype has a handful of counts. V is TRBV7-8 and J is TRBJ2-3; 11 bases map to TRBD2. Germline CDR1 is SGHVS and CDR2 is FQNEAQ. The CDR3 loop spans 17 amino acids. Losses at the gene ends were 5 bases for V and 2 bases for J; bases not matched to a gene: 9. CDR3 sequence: CASSQPLAGGFTDTQYF. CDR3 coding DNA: TGTGCCAGCAGCCAACCCTTAGCGGGAGGGTTCACAGATACGCAGTATTTT.

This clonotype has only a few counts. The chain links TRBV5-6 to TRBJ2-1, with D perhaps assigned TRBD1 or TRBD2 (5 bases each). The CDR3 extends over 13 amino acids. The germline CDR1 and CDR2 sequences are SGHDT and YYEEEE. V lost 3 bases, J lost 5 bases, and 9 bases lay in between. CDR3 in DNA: TGTGCCAGCAGCTGGGGGTCCGACAATGAGCAGTTCTTC. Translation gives CASSWGSDNEQFF.

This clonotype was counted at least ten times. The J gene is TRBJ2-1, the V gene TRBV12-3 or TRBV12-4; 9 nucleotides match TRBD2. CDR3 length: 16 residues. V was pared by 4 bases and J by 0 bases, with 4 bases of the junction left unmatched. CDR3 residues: CASSYHSGSSYNEQFF. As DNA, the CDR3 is TGTGCCAGCAGTTACCATAGCGGGAGCTCCTACAATGAGCAGTTCTTC.

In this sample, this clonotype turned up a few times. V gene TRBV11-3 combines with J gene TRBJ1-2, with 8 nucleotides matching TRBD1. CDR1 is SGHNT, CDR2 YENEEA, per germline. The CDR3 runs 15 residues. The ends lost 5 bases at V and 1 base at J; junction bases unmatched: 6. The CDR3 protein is CASSDRGRNNYGYTF. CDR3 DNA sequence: TGTGCCAGCAGCGACAGGGGTCGCAATAACTATGGCTACACCTTC.

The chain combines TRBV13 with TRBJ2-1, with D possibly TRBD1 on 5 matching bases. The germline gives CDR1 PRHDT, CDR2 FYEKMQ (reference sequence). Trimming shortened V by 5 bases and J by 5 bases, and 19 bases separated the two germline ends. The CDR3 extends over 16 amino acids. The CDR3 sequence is CASSPQWGVDHNEQFF. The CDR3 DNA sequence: TGTGCCAGCAGCCCCCAGTGGGGCGTTGACCACAATGAGCAGTTCTTC.

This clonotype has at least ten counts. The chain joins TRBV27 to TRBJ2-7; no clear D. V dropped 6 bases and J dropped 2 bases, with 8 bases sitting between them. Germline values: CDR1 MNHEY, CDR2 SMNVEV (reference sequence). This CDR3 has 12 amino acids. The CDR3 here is CASSSGPYEQYF. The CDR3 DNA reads TGTGCCAGCAGCTCCGGGCCCTACGAGCAGTACTTC.

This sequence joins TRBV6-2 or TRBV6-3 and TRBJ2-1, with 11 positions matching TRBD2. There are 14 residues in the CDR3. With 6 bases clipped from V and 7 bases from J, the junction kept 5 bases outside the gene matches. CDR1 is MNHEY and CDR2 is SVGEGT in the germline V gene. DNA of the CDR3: TGTGCCAGCAGACATATAGCGGGAGGGAATGAGCAGTTCTTC. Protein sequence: CASRHIAGGNEQFF.

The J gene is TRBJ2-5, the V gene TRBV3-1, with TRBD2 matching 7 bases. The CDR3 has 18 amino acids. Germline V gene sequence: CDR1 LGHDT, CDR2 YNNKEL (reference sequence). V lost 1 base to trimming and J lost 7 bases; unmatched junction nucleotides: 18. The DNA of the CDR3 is TGTGCCAGCAGCCAAGGCTCTTCTCGTTCAACTAGCGACGCGACCCAGTACTTC. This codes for CASSQGSSRSTSDATQYF.